The source of this TCR beta chain is a study of OX40 agonist ivuxolimab in advanced cancers. Study at large: Enrolled patients in dose escalation had cancers that were hepatocellular carcinoma, melanoma, renal cell or head and neck cancer.

Trimming took 2 bases from V and 0 from J; bases not matched to a gene: 10. Germline V lookup: CDR1 MGHRA, CDR2 YSYEKL. CDR3 length equals 18 residues. Clones were read by immunoSEQ multiplex PCR, and TCRdb kept only the in-frame ones, dropping some. The sample includes about 42,000 clones, 82% seen only once; the top ten take roughly 24%. The sequence was collected from an adult with an advanced solid tumor such as melanoma, head and neck, liver or kidney cancer. This specimen consisted of CD4+ or CD8+ T cells sorted from blood, obtained in a trial of the OX40 agonist ivuxolimab. The V call is TRBV4-1, the J call TRBJ1-3; 7 bases align to TRBD1. In DNA, the CDR3 is TGCGCCAGCAGCCAACCCATACAGGGGTTTAGCTCTGGAAACACCATATATTTT. Translation: CASSQPIQGFSSGNTIYF.